These T cell receptor beta chains were read from a single sample in a study of T cell responses to AZD1222 COVID-19 vaccine. Profiled with immunoSEQ multiplex PCR; TCRdb holds only in-frame clones, not every one. The sample contains about 120,000 clones, approximately 90% of which appear only once. The specimen comprised peripheral blood, sampled on day 0 of AZD1222 vaccination. These receptors were taken from an adult in good health. CDR3s include the opening cysteine and the closing phenylalanine or tryptophan. D genes are given only for firm matches. Size values are once, few and many counts, or a class for expanded clones, and some rows have none.

d_call,j_call,clone_size,v_call,cdr3_aa,cdr3_nt
NA,TRBJ2-1,NA,TRBV5-1,CASRHEGGPYNEQFF,TGCGCCAGCCGTCACGAGGGGGGCCCCTACAATGAGCAGTTCTTC
TRBD2,TRBJ2-5,NA,TRBV28,CASSPGGWLAVAVEKETQYF,TGTGCCAGCAGTCCGGGGGGGTGGCTAGCGGTCGCGGTGGAAAAAGAGACCCAGTACTTC
NA,TRBJ2-5,NA,TRBV3-1/TRBV3-2,CASSPRGRVVNQTQYF,TGTGCCAGCAGCCCAAGAGGTCGGGTAGTTAATCAGACCCAGTACTTC
TRBD2,TRBJ2-3,many,TRBV6-2/TRBV6-3,CASSLARLAGQDTQYF,TGTGCCAGCAGTCTAGCAAGGCTAGCGGGGCAAGATACGCAGTATTTT
NA,TRBJ2-3,NA,TRBV12-3/TRBV12-4,CASSSLYTQYF,TGTGCCAGCAGTTCCCTGTATACGCAGTATTTT
NA,TRBJ1-6,many,TRBV14,CASSQVGGLNSPLHF,TGTGCCAGCAGCCAAGTGGGGGGCCTTAATTCACCCCTCCACTTT
TRBD1,TRBJ2-4,NA,TRBV7-2,CASSLVSGTGANIQYF,TGTGCCAGCAGCTTAGTGTCCGGGACAGGGGCCAACATTCAGTACTTC
TRBD1,TRBJ2-1,NA,TRBV18,CASSPLRTGGYNEQFF,TGTGCCAGCTCACCACTAAGGACAGGGGGCTACAATGAGCAGTTCTTC
TRBD2,TRBJ2-1,NA,TRBV6-5,CASSYAGTSGMQFF,TGTGCCAGCAGTTACGCCGGGACTAGCGGGATGCAGTTCTTC
NA,TRBJ1-2,few,TRBV20-1,CSVPRVDGYTF,TGCAGTGTCCCCCGGGTCGATGGCTACACCTTC
NA,TRBJ1-3,NA,TRBV6-5,CASLSGIAGNTIYF,TGTGCCTCTTTAAGTGGGATTGCCGGAAACACCATATATTTT
TRBD1,TRBJ2-1,few,TRBV19,CASNVKGQGGTNEQFF,TGTGCCAGTAATGTTAAGGGACAGGGGGGCACCAATGAGCAGTTCTTC
NA,TRBJ2-3,NA,TRBV28,CASSLGSASLNTQYF,TGTGCCAGCAGTTTAGGAAGCGCCTCCTTAAATACGCAGTATTTT
NA,TRBJ1-4,NA,TRBV27,CASSVLSGVPTPEKLFF,TGTGCCAGCAGCGTACTCTCGGGAGTCCCCACTCCCGAAAAACTGTTTTTT
TRBD2,TRBJ2-5,NA,TRBV27,CASSLTGGWIETQYF,TGTGCCAGCAGTTTGACGGGAGGGTGGATAGAGACCCAGTACTTC
NA,TRBJ1-2,NA,TRBV19,CASSIDFGTYGYTF,TGTGCCAGTAGTATCGATTTCGGGACATATGGCTACACCTTC